This TCR beta chain came from a study of shared clonotypes between healthy human individuals. Study results and limitations: The donor pool, a small one, limited the genetic and exposure-history diversity represented. A generally larger estimated richness was seen in naive subsets than in memory subsets.

Sequenced by immunoSEQ multiplex PCR; TCRdb stores in-frame clones only, minus some. This table holds 850,000 to 1,200,000 clones, under 80% found once. Concerning this clone: Its antigen remains unknown. The identical CDR3 is also encoded by other nucleotide sequences in the sample.

The sequencing input was memory CD4+ T cells sorted from blood. Specified subset: CD45RA-negative fraction. The TCR originated in a man between 18 and 29 years old in good health.

CDR3 DNA: TGCAGCGTCGCAGGGACAGCCCAAGAGACCCAGTACTTC. As protein: CSVAGTAQETQYF. The chain has TRBV29-1 and TRBJ2-5, with 7 positions matching TRBD1. The trim removed 6 bases at V and 1 base at J, leaving 5 bases unmatched. CDR3 length: 13 amino acids. Germline V gene lookup returns CDR1 SQVTM and CDR2 ANQGSEA.